A single TCR beta chain is shown here with its context. 60 Vbeta and 13 Jbeta primers were used in PCR. Some clones are missing from TCRdb's copy, which holds only in-frame ones; the method was immunoSEQ multiplex PCR. Of some 190,000 clones in the sample, 70% to 80% are singletons; the top ten hold about 1.5%. The record originates from a study of cytomegalovirus exposure and HLA in healthy donors. Germline loops: CDR1 LNHDA, CDR2 SQIVND (reference sequence). Trimming left V 1 base short and J 8 bases short, with 8 bases between. The CDR3 runs 13 residues. V gene TRBV19 combines with J gene TRBJ1-4; D remains unclear. The sequence was collected from a man younger than 30 in good health and CMV-seronegative. Sequencing was carried out using PBMCs. CDR3 protein: CASSIGGLEKLFF. CDR3 coding DNA: TGTGCCAGTAGTATAGGAGGGCTGGAAAAACTGTTTTTT.